Presented here are 26 T cell receptor beta chains from one specimen sequenced in a study of control samples from healthy donors and cancer patients. Measured with immunoSEQ multiplex PCR; TCRdb has only the in-frame clones, and not every one. The top ten clones hold roughly 4% of a sample with under 60,000 clones, less than 95% of them seen once. The specimen was blood. The source is a man aged 25-45 years in good health.

The CDR3 sequence: CASSLRGPGDGGNTQYF. The CDR3 region has the DNA TGTGCCAGCAGCTTAAGGGGACCTGGGGACGGCGGTAATACGCAGTATTTT. This rearrangement joins TRBV7-8 to TRBJ2-3, with D perhaps assigned TRBD1 or TRBD2 (5 bases each). CDR3 length: 17 residues. The germline V and J ends were trimmed by 2 bases and 7 bases, with 22 bases remaining between them. The V gene's germline CDR1 is SGHVS and CDR2 FQNEAQ.

V gene TRBV6-1 combines with J gene TRBJ1-2, with D possibly being TRBD1 (5 bases). Trimming pared 3 bases from V and 5 bases from J, leaving 13 bases between. The CDR3 is 14 amino acids. Per the germline V gene, CDR1 is MNHNS and CDR2 is SASEGT. In nucleotides, the CDR3 is TGTGCCAGCAGTGACCCTCGGGGACTTTATGGCTACACCTTC. Its translation: CASSDPRGLYGYTF.

The CDR3, as DNA: TGTGCTAGACCGGGTATTAGCACAGATACGCAGTATTTT. Translated: CARPGISTDTQYF. The chain joins TRBV2 to TRBJ2-3; D gene unclear. CDR3 size: 13 residues. Germline values: CDR1 SNHLY, CDR2 FYNNEI.

This sequence joins TRBV27 and TRBJ2-7, with 9 positions matching TRBD2. Germline V gene lookup returns CDR1 MNHEY and CDR2 SMNVEV (reference sequence). CDR3 length equals 15 residues. The trim removed 4 bases at V and 5 bases at J, leaving 9 bases unmatched. CDR3 sequence: CASSSPIAGDHEQYF. CDR3 DNA: TGTGCCAGCAGTTCCCCCATAGCGGGAGACCACGAGCAGTACTTC.

The CDR3: CASSLDQETQYF. CDR3 sequence (DNA): TGCGCCAGCAGCTTAGACCAAGAGACCCAGTACTTC. The chain carries TRBV5-1 and TRBJ2-5; D is unclear. The CDR3 spans 12 residues. Trimming pared 2 bases from V and 0 bases from J, leaving 2 bases between. Germline V gene sequence: CDR1 SGHRS, CDR2 YFSETQ.

CDR3 DNA: TGTGCCAGCAGCTTGGAAGGACTTCCTGGAAACACCATATATTTT. It codes for CASSLEGLPGNTIYF. The chain has TRBV5-4 and TRBJ1-3; no reliable D call. The length of the CDR3 is 15 residues. Germline loops: CDR1 SGHNT, CDR2 YYREEE (reference sequence). Trimming removed 0 bases from V and 2 bases from J, with 9 bases in between.

V gene TRBV4-3 combines with J gene TRBJ2-7, with D unclear. Germline V gene data show CDR1 as LGHNA and CDR2 as YSLEER. The V gene lost 1 base and the J gene lost 2 bases, with 12 bases spanning the gap. The CDR3 is 15 residues long. The CDR3 reads CASSQGPLGTYEQYF. Here the CDR3 DNA reads TGCGCCAGCAGCCAAGGGCCATTAGGCACCTACGAGCAGTACTTC.

The chain combines TRBV20-1 with TRBJ1-1; no definite D call. CDR1 and CDR2 (germline): DFQATT, SNEGSKA (reference sequence). The CDR3 length is 11 residues. V was pared by 0 bases and J by 9 bases, with 8 bases between. Written as DNA, the CDR3 is TGCAGTGCTAGAGATGGGCAGCAAGCTTTCTTT. Residues: CSARDGQQAFF.

The chain uses TRBV27 and TRBJ2-7, with TRBD2 identical over 9 bases. J lost 2 bases, V lost 4 bases, and 3 bases had no gene match. The germline gives CDR1 MNHEY, CDR2 SMNVEV (reference sequence). This CDR3 comprises 14 residues. CDR3: CASSYSGSPYEQYF. CDR3 coding DNA: TGTGCCAGCAGTTATAGCGGGAGCCCCTACGAGCAGTACTTC.

A remark on this clone: One end of the junction does not line up with germline, which may come from a read error. V gene TRBV19 combines with J gene TRBJ2-1; D gene unclear. CDR1 is LNHDA, CDR2 SQIVND, per germline (reference sequence). The CDR3 runs to 11 residues. CDR3 loop: CAGQQFSQQFF. DNA for the CDR3: TGTGCCGGCCAACAGTTCTCCCAGCAATTCTTC.

The rearrangement uses TRBV7-2 and TRBJ1-2, with 9 nucleotides matching TRBD1. V trimming: 5 bases; J trimming: 4 bases; junction bases outside the gene matches: 8. Germline CDR1 SGHTA, CDR2 FQGNSA. This CDR3 is built from 15 residues. The CDR3 sequence is CASSTSSTGGYGYTF. The CDR3 DNA reads TGTGCCAGCAGCACCTCGTCGACAGGGGGCTATGGCTACACCTTC.

This sequence joins TRBV28 and TRBJ1-2; D not certain. The V gene's germline CDR1 is MDHEN and CDR2 SYDVKM. This CDR3 comprises 11 residues. The V end lost 6 bases, the J end lost 4 bases, and 6 bases lay between the germline ends. The DNA for the CDR3 is TGTGCCAGCAGCTACAGCTATGGCTACACCTTC. This encodes CASSYSYGYTF.

This clone was detected only once. The chain employs TRBV4-3 and TRBJ1-5, with 7 bases aligning to TRBD1. V lost 0 bases, J lost 4 bases, and 3 bases stayed unmatched. There are 15 residues in the CDR3. From germline, CDR1 is LGHNA and CDR2 YSLEER. CDR3 DNA: TGCGCCAGCAGCCAAGAGACAGGGTCAAATCAGCCCCAGCATTTT. It yields the protein CASSQETGSNQPQHF.

The chain has TRBV15 and TRBJ2-7; tentatively, D is TRBD1 (6 bases). This CDR3 spans 13 amino acids. Trimming took 2 bases from V and 3 from J, leaving 8 bases between them. Per the germline V gene, CDR1 is LNHNV and CDR2 is YYDKDF (reference sequence). CDR3 loop: CATSRPQGYEQYF. In DNA, the CDR3 is TGTGCCACCAGCAGACCACAGGGCTACGAGCAGTACTTC.

The chain employs TRBV30 and TRBJ2-1; D might be TRBD1 (5 bases). Germline assignment: CDR1 GTSNPN and CDR2 SVGIG (reference sequence). CDR3 length: 11 amino acids. Between the trimmed V and J ends, which lost 2 bases and 15 bases, there was a span of 14 bases. CDR3 coding DNA: TGTGCCTGGAGTTTAGGGCAGGGCGGGTTCTTC. Its translation: CAWSLGQGGFF.

This clone was picked up one time. V gene TRBV16 combines with J gene TRBJ1-1; D not certain. CDR1 is KGHSY and CDR2 is FQNENV in the germline V gene. The CDR3 totals 16 residues. The V and J ends lost 5 bases and 0 bases respectively, with 16 bases between them. CDR3 DNA sequence: TGTGCCAGCAGCTACTTTCTCCCGAACATGAACACTGAAGCTTTCTTT. Its protein product is CASSYFLPNMNTEAFF.

This chain connects TRBV3-1 (or the pseudogene TRBV3-2) to TRBJ2-3; 11 nucleotides agree with TRBD2. CDR3 length equals 18 residues. The ends lost 4 bases at V and 6 bases at J; junction bases unmatched: 15. Looked up from germline, CDR1 is LGHDT and CDR2 is YNNKEL (reference sequence). In nucleotides, the CDR3 is TGTGCCAGCAGCCCCGCTCCGATTAGCGGGAGGGCGATTGATACGCAGTATTTT. Translation: CASSPAPISGRAIDTQYF.

The chain carries TRBV4-1 and TRBJ1-5; 7 nucleotides align to TRBD1. CDR3 length: 14 amino acids. J lost 7 bases, V lost 3 bases, and 6 bases had no gene match. CDR1 is MGHRA, CDR2 YSYEKL, per germline. The CDR3 protein is CASSQADRVQPQHF. In DNA form, the CDR3 reads TGCGCCAGCAGCCAGGCCGACAGGGTGCAGCCCCAGCATTTT.

This clone was detected only once. The rearrangement joins TRBV28 to TRBJ2-1; D is possibly TRBD2 (7 bases). V was shortened by 4 bases and J by 7 bases, with 17 bases between the two germline ends. This CDR3 region has 15 residues. CDR1 is MDHEN, CDR2 SYDVKM, per germline. The CDR3 DNA is TGTGCCAGCAGTTCCTTTCGGGGGGCCGATAATGAGCAGTTCTTC. Protein product: CASSSFRGADNEQFF.

The chain links TRBV9 to TRBJ2-7, with TRBD2 as a possible D gene (5 bases). Trimming stripped 1 base from V and 1 base from J, with 15 bases between. This CDR3 is built from 16 residues. Looked up from germline, CDR1 is SGDLS and CDR2 is YYNGEE. The CDR3 reads CASSVTLEGFSYEQYF. In DNA, the CDR3 is TGTGCCAGCAGCGTAACCCTCGAGGGATTTTCCTACGAGCAGTACTTC.

This clone was counted once. The chain has TRBV14 and TRBJ2-2; 11 bases match TRBD1. J was trimmed by 0 bases and V by 3 bases; bases with no gene match: 12. Per the germline V gene, CDR1 is SGHDN and CDR2 is FVKESK. The CDR3 length is 20 residues. CDR3 nucleotide sequence: TGTGCCAGCAGCCATACTCCGGACAGGGGGCTTCCCGCGAACACCGGGGAGCTGTTTTTT. Translation gives CASSHTPDRGLPANTGELFF.

This clone was counted between two and nine times. The chain is built from TRBV7-9 and TRBJ2-1; D unclear. Trimming cost V 1 base and J 5 bases, with 6 bases left between them. The CDR3 runs 13 residues. In germline, CDR1 is SEHNR, CDR2 FQNEAQ (reference sequence). Written as DNA, the CDR3 is TGTGCCAGCAGCTTAGACAGCGACAATGAGCAGTTCTTC. It encodes CASSLDSDNEQFF.

The chain has TRBV5-4 and TRBJ2-1; 7 positions match TRBD2. CDR1 SGHNT and CDR2 YYREEE come from the germline V gene (reference sequence). This CDR3 is built from 16 residues. Germline trimming cut 1 base from V and 2 bases from J; bases unmatched to any gene: 6. CDR3 in DNA: TGTGCCAGCAGCTTGCCCCTAGCGGAAACCTACAATGAGCAGTTCTTC. Translating it yields CASSLPLAETYNEQFF.

The rearrangement links TRBV29-1 to TRBJ2-4, with D tentatively TRBD1 (6 bases). From germline, CDR1 is SQVTM and CDR2 ANQGSEA. The V gene lost 5 bases and the J gene lost 1 base, with 12 bases spanning the gap. The CDR3 contains 14 residues. CDR3 in DNA: TGCAGCGTTTCACAGGGACCTGCCAAAAACATTCAGTACTTC. This codes for CSVSQGPAKNIQYF.

V usage is TRBV18 and J usage is TRBJ2-7; D is uncertain. The CDR3 is made up of 13 amino acids. Germline V gene lookup returns CDR1 KGHSH and CDR2 LQKENI. Trimming cost V 2 bases and J 5 bases, with 10 bases left between them. This CDR3 reads CASSPDPKHEQYF. In DNA form, the CDR3 reads TGTGCCAGCTCACCAGATCCTAAACACGAGCAGTACTTC. Full variable domain (outside the CDR3, taken from reference TRBV18 and TRBJ2-7): NAGVMQNPRHLVRRRGQEARLRCSPMKGHSHVYWYRQLPEEGLKFMVYLQKENIIDESGMPKERFSAEFPKEGPSILRIQQVVRGDSAAYFCASSPDPKHEQYFGPGTRLTVT.

The gene calls are TRBV6-4 and TRBJ1-3; D gene ambiguous. This CDR3 has 13 amino acids. Trimming cost V 8 bases and J 0 bases, with 8 bases left between them. The germline CDR1 and CDR2 sequences are MRHNA and SNTAGT. CDR3 coding DNA: TGTGCCAGCCCTAGGTTCTCTGGAAACACCATATATTTT. Translating it yields CASPRFSGNTIYF.